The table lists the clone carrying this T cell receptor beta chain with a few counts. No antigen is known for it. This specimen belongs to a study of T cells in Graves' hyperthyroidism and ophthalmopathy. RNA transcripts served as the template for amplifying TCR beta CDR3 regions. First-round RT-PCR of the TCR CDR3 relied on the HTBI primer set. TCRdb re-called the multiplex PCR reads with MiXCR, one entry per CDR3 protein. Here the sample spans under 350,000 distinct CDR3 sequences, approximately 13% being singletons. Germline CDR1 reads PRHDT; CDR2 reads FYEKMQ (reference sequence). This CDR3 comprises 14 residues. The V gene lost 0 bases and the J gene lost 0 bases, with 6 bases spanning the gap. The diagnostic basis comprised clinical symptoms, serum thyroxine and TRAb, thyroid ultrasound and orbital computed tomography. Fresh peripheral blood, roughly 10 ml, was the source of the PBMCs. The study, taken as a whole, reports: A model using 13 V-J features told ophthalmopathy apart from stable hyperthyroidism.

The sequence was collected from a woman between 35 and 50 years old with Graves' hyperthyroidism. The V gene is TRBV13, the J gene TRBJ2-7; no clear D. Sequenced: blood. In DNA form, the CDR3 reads TGTGCCAGCAGCTTAGGTGTCCCCTCCTACGAGCAGTACTTC. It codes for CASSLGVPSYEQYF.